This T cell receptor beta chain was recovered during a study of vaccination and CD4 T cells after COVID-19. Treatment indicated: roughly nine-day PBMC culture with coronavirus spike peptide pools or control peptides (ViraFEST assay). The culture of about 2 million PBMCs per well included 8.5 to 10 IU/ml IL-2 and roughly 10 ug/ml peptide pools. This clonotype was seen once. Antigen: not known. Per the germline V gene, CDR1 is LNHDA and CDR2 is SQIVND (reference sequence). Trimming took off 8 bases at V and 3 bases at J, with 11 bases between the two ends. This CDR3 has 12 amino acids. CD4+ T cells that had been cultured provided DNA sequenced with the Oncomine TCR Beta short-read assay. Genomic DNA was drawn out of CD4+ T cells grown in culture. MiXCR, applied by TCRdb to the PCR reads, yields one record per CDR3 protein. The sample has 9,000 to 13,000 distinct CDR3 sequences; around 77% are singletons.

Sequenced: CD4+ T cells from blood, cultured in vitro. This receptor was identified in a human donor who had recovered from COVID-19. The chain couples TRBV19 to TRBJ2-7; D is possibly TRBD1 (5 bases). CDR3 sequence reads: CASGDSHYEQYF. The CDR3 DNA follows: TGTGCCAGTGGCGACAGTCACTACGAGCAGTACTTC. Based on the CDR3 plus reference TRBV19 and TRBJ2-7, the full variable domain is DGGITQSPKYLFRKEGQNVTLSCEQNLNHDAMYWYRQDPGQGLRLIYYSQIVNDFQKGDIAEGYSVSREKKESFPLTVTSAQKNPTAFYLCASGDSHYEQYFGPGTRLTVT.